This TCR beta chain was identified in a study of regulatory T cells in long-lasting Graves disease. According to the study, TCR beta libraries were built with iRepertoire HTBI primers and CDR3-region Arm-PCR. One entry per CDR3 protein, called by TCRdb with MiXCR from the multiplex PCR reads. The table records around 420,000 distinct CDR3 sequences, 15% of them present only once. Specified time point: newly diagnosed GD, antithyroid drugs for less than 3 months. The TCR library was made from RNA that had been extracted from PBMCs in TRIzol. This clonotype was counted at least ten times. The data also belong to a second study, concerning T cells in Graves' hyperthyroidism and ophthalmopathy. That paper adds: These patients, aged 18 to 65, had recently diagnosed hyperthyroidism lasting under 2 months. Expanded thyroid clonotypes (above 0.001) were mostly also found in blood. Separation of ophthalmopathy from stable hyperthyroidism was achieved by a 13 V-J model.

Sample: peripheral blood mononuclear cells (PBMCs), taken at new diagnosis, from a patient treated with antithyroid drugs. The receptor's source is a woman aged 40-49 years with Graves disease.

CDR3 coding DNA: TGTGCCAGCAGCTTAGACGGATACTTGCAGGGTTATAGTGAGCAGTTCTTC. It specifies CASSLDGYLQGYSEQFF. V is TRBV7-9 and J is TRBJ2-1, with D possibly being TRBD1 (5 bases). V shed 1 base and J shed 9 bases, with 22 bases lying between them. CDR1 SEHNR and CDR2 FQNEAQ come from the germline V gene (reference sequence). This CDR3 is 17 amino acids long. Drawing the rest from reference TRBV7-9 and TRBJ2-1, the complete variable domain is DTGVSQNPRHKITKRGQNVTFRCDPISEHNRLYWYRQTLGQGPEFLTYFQNEAQLEKSRLLSDRFSAERPKGSFSTLEIQRTEQGDSAMYLCASSLDGYLQGYSEQFFGPGTRLTVL.